This T cell receptor (beta chain) was identified during a study of tissue T cells after allogeneic stem cell transplantation. Enrolled prospectively were adult allogeneic hematopoietic cell transplant recipients whose graft-versus-host disease was steroid-refractory. Gastrointestinal graft-versus-host disease was present in all patients, each treated with several therapy lines. This clone qualifies as large (0.1 to 1%). Sequencing was performed with immunoSEQ multiplex PCR; in TCRdb, only in-frame clones are kept and a portion is missing. The sample lists approximately 4,100 clones, about three quarters occurring once. The receptor was derived from a male patient over 55 with steroid-refractory graft-versus-host disease after an allogeneic stem cell transplant. Some T cells may be the graft donor's. The specimen was esophageal tissue, collected at autopsy.

CDR3 region: CASSPSYTLHQFF. CDR3 DNA sequence: TGCGCCAGCAGCCCCTCATACACCCTACATCAGTTCTTC. J is TRBJ2-1 and V is TRBV4-1; unclear D gene. V shed 4 bases and J shed 13 bases, with 17 bases lying between them. The CDR3 is 13 amino acids. Germline V gene lookup returns CDR1 MGHRA and CDR2 YSYEKL.